Each of the 9 T cell receptor beta chains below was sequenced from the same sample in a study of beta chain features in type 1 diabetes. Every bit of the isolated RNA underwent reverse transcription, so sequencing read expressed TCRB transcripts. Clones were read by immunoSEQ multiplex PCR, and TCRdb kept only the in-frame ones, dropping some. The sample holds a few hundred thousand clones, approximately 14% seen once. Sequenced material: naive CD4+ T cells from blood. These TCRs come from a man aged 30 to 39 in good health.

The CDR3 here is CASSLRPQGSYEQYV. Written as DNA, the CDR3 is TGCGCCAGCAGCCTACGACCACAGGGATCCTACGAGCAGTACGTC. The gene calls are TRBV4-1 and TRBJ2-7; D might be TRBD1 (6 bases). Germline CDR1 is MGHRA and CDR2 is YSYEKL. V was cut by 4 bases and J by 1 base, with 14 bases left in between. CDR3 size: 15 residues.

Comments on this clone: Within the sample, other DNA sequences also encode this same CDR3. This chain uses TRBV6-5 with TRBJ2-7, with D possibly being TRBD2 (6 bases). The germline CDR1 and CDR2 sequences are MNHEY and SVGAGI. The CDR3 contains 11 residues. The germline V and J ends were trimmed by 6 bases and 4 bases, with 7 bases remaining between them. The CDR3 nucleotides are TGTGCCAGCAGCCGGGGGTACGAGCAGTACTTC. Amino acids: CASSRGYEQYF.

V and J are TRBV5-1 and TRBJ2-7, with TRBD1 as a possible D gene (6 bases). Looked up from germline, CDR1 is SGHRS and CDR2 is YFSETQ. The germline V and J ends were trimmed by 1 base and 4 bases, with 12 bases remaining between them. The CDR3 runs 14 residues. CDR3 loop: CASSLRQGKYEQYF. CDR3 nucleotide sequence: TGCGCCAGCAGCTTGAGGCAGGGGAAGTACGAGCAGTACTTC.

This chain links TRBV30 with TRBJ1-5, with D uncertain. The V gene lost 0 bases and the J gene lost 7 bases, with 13 bases spanning the gap. Germline V CDR1 and CDR2: GTSNPN, SVGIG (reference sequence). The CDR3 extends over 14 amino acids. This CDR3 reads CAWSVLGPGQPQHF. In DNA, the CDR3 is TGTGCCTGGAGTGTACTTGGGCCGGGACAGCCCCAGCATTTT. Combining the CDR3 with reference TRBV30 and TRBJ1-5 gives the whole variable domain SQTIHQWPATLVQPVGSPLSLECTVEGTSNPNLYWYRQAAGRGLQLLFYSVGIGQISSEVPQNLSASRPQDRQFILSSKKLLLSDSGFYLCAWSVLGPGQPQHFGDGTRLSIL.

The chain couples TRBV19 to TRBJ1-2; a possible D gene is TRBD1 (6 bases). The CDR3 is made up of 14 amino acids. CDR1 is LNHDA and CDR2 is SQIVND in the germline V gene (reference sequence). V lost 6 bases, J lost 5 bases, and 16 bases lay in between. The CDR3 nucleotides are TGTGCCAGTAGGGTAAGAGACAGGTATTATGGCTACACCTTC. Encoded protein: CASRVRDRYYGYTF.

This clone was seen a handful of times. The gene calls are TRBV30 and TRBJ1-2; unclear D gene. CDR3 length equals 16 residues. CDR1 GTSNPN and CDR2 SVGIG come from the germline V gene (reference sequence). Trimming took 0 bases from V and 3 from J, leaving 17 bases between them. CDR3 sequence (DNA): TGTGCCTGGAGTGTACTCCGATTAGGTGGGGACTATGGCTACACCTTC. This gives the protein CAWSVLRLGGDYGYTF.

V gene TRBV7-9 combines with J gene TRBJ2-7; TRBD2 aligns across 7 bases. Looked up from germline, CDR1 is SEHNR and CDR2 is FQNEAQ (reference sequence). The CDR3 totals 12 residues. V was pared by 1 base and J by 6 bases, with 0 bases of the junction left unmatched. The CDR3 nucleotides read TGTGCCAGCAGCTTAGTAGCGGGCGAGCAGTACGTC. Amino acid sequence: CASSLVAGEQYV.

V usage is TRBV7-2 and J usage is TRBJ2-1; TRBD2 matches at 12 bases. This CDR3 comprises 14 residues. Germline lookup yields CDR1 SGHTA and CDR2 FQGNSA. V trimming: 5 bases; J trimming: 15 bases; junction bases outside the gene matches: 11. The CDR3 sequence: CASSPLLTSGSPFF. CDR3 DNA: TGTGCCAGCAGCCCACTCTTGACTAGCGGGAGCCCGTTCTTC.

The sample holds a few counts of this clone. The chain links TRBV19 to TRBJ2-5; no clear D gene. Trimming removed 3 bases at V and 1 base at J, with 9 bases between. Germline assignment: CDR1 LNHDA and CDR2 SQIVND (reference sequence). CDR3 size: 14 residues. The CDR3, as DNA: TGTGCCAGTAGTATTCGAGACTTCCAAGAGACCCAGTACTTC. It yields the protein CASSIRDFQETQYF.